This T cell receptor (beta chain) was observed in a study of blood T cell repertoires in COVID-19. Study-wide background: The United States, Italy and Spain were the sources of the acute and convalescent COVID-19 samples.

Original methodology: Reference gene primer amplification gave nucleated cell count estimates. Here immunoSEQ multiplex PCR was the method, and the copy in TCRdb shows in-frame clones only, minus some. For V, J and clone size, that table is used; D and trimming come from the DNA. The sample yields 60,000 to 70,000 clones, roughly 77% seen once. The CDR3 runs 15 residues. From germline, CDR1 is LNHDA and CDR2 SQIVND (reference sequence). V gave up 7 bases and J gave up 4 bases, with 19 bases separating them. The material sequenced was peripheral blood. This rearrangement joins TRBV19 to TRBJ1-1; TRBD1 might be the D (5 bases). This TCR derives from a man older than 75 with acute or convalescent COVID-19. This chain's CDR3 is CASTPLGVGGTEAFF. The DNA of the CDR3 is TGTGCCAGTACTCCTCTGGGCGTGGGGGGCACTGAAGCTTTCTTT.